This TCR beta chain was identified in a study of cytomegalovirus exposure and HLA in healthy donors. Findings and limits, study-wide: The classifier reportedly diagnosed cytomegalovirus status with high sensitivity and specificity.

Germline CDR1 and CDR2: KGHSH and LQKENI. The CDR3 totals 18 residues. Trimming cost V 6 bases and J 0 bases; bases outside gene matches: 11. Assay: immunoSEQ multiplex PCR; the TCRdb copy retains only in-frame clones and omits some. This table has 100,000 or so clones, about 88% appearing once. About this clone: Its antigen is undetermined.

This chain links TRBV18 with TRBJ2-3; 11 bases fit TRBD2. The sequence derives from a woman aged 18-35 years in good health and CMV-seropositive. Sequencing used PBMCs. The CDR3 region is CASSRRRLAGSSTDTQYF. CDR3 in DNA: TGTGCCAGCTCCCGAAGGAGACTAGCGGGGTCTAGCACAGATACGCAGTATTTT.